Listed here are 5 T cell receptor beta chains from one sample, sequenced in a study of shared clonotypes between healthy human individuals. Produced via immunoSEQ multiplex PCR; TCRdb's table is partial and in-frame only. The sample has approximately 980,000 clones, around three quarters seen once; the top ten hold approximately 1.5%. Material: memory CD4+ T cells sorted from blood. Subset given: CD45RA-negative fraction. The receptor source for this set is a young man in good health.

CDR3 nucleotide sequence: TGCAGCGTTGAAGATTCCACTAGCGGGTACTCCACTGAGCAGTTCTTC. Translated: CSVEDSTSGYSTEQFF. The V call is TRBV29-1, the J call TRBJ2-1; 9 nucleotides line up with TRBD2. Germline CDR1 reads SQVTM; CDR2 reads ANQGSEA. This CDR3 region has 16 residues. V shed 0 bases and J 9 bases; nucleotides not matched to a gene: 12.

The table lists this clone with a count of one. This chain links TRBV5-1 with TRBJ2-7; 7 bases match TRBD2. The CDR3 is made up of 14 amino acids. J was trimmed by 1 base and V by 4 bases; bases with no gene match: 5. Germline values: CDR1 SGHRS, CDR2 YFSETQ. This CDR3 is CASSGREGSYEQYF. CDR3 bases: TGCGCCAGCAGCGGTAGGGAGGGATCCTACGAGCAGTACTTC.

A note on this clone: Other DNA sequences from this sample encode an identical CDR3 as well. This chain uses TRBV7-2 with TRBJ2-7; 8 bases are shared with TRBD2. Germline CDR1 and CDR2: SGHTA and FQGNSA. Losses at the gene ends were 4 bases for V and 0 bases for J; bases not matched to a gene: 2. The CDR3 totals 14 residues. The CDR3 spells CASSSAGGSYEQYF. The CDR3 coding sequence is TGTGCCAGCAGCTCCGCGGGAGGCTCCTACGAGCAGTACTTC.

For this clone: This sample includes further DNA sequences coding for the same CDR3. V is TRBV27 and J is TRBJ1-5; D perhaps matches TRBD1 (6 bases). V was clipped by 4 bases and J by 5 bases, with 9 bases between them. The CDR3 consists of 13 residues. CDR1 is MNHEY, CDR2 SMNVEV, per germline (reference sequence). CDR3 bases: TGTGCCAGCAGTTCAGGGGTCGATCAGCCCCAGCATTTT. It specifies CASSSGVDQPQHF.

The genes are TRBV4-2 and TRBJ2-1; D perhaps matches TRBD2 (6 bases). V dropped 0 bases and J dropped 7 bases, with 13 bases sitting between them. This CDR3 contains 15 residues. The germline V gene has CDR1 LGHNA and CDR2 YNFKEQ. CDR3 in amino acids: CASSQDGRLDNEQFF. The CDR3 DNA reads TGTGCCAGCAGCCAAGATGGTCGACTAGATAATGAGCAGTTCTTC.